This T cell receptor beta chain was obtained from a study of long-term antiretroviral therapy in people with HIV. The germline V gene encodes CDR1 MNHEY and CDR2 SVGAGI. The CDR3 runs 15 residues. V was clipped by 0 bases and J by 2 bases, with 11 bases between them. This was the immunoSEQ v3.0 assay at survey level. TCRdb's copy holds only in-frame clones and misses some; the assay was immunoSEQ multiplex PCR. The sample has roughly 14,000 clones, 75% to 85% seen once; the top ten hold around a quarter. This clone was detected a few times. Sequencing was performed on unsorted PBMCs, taken 3.1 years after starting antiretroviral therapy. The source is a man aged 40-49 years with HIV. The gene calls are TRBV6-5 and TRBJ2-7, with a tentative D call TRBD1 (5 bases). Here the CDR3 reads CASSYSSTGAYEQYF. The CDR3 DNA follows: TGTGCCAGCAGTTACTCGAGTACAGGAGCCTACGAGCAGTACTTC.